This section outlines one TCR beta chain sequence together with its context. The antigen is undetermined. The CDR3 sequence is 15 residues long. Clones were read by immunoSEQ multiplex PCR, and TCRdb kept only the in-frame ones, dropping some. This sample has some 25,000 clones, with less than 85% found just once. The record originates from a study of tissue T cells after allogeneic stem cell transplantation. Study results and limitations: Anatomically similar tissues had similar TCR repertoires within each patient.

The specimen comprised tissue from the ileum, sampled at autopsy. This TCR came from a female donor older than 55 with lung cancer. The chain has TRBV21-1 and TRBJ2-3; TRBD1, the table's D call, lacks a check against the DNA. TRBV21-1 is listed as a pseudogene. The CDR3 DNA reads TGTGCCAGCAGCAAAGGGGGGCCCATGGCAGATACGCAGTATTTT. Translating it yields CASSKGGPMADTQYF.